Shown below are 6 T cell receptor beta chains from a single sample sequenced in a study of CD8 T cells in ankylosing spondylitis (dated by TCRdb to between 2016 and 2019). Library creation used 5' RACE. These reads were obtained on an Illumina HiSeq 2500. In TCRdb, the public reads were trimmed at Q25 with fastp and aligned with MiXCR, with productive beta chains retained. Every entry covers one CDR3 protein and lists the most common genes and DNA from its rows. Present in this sample are roughly 40,000 distinct CDR3 sequences, more than 3% of which were seen just once. Around 4.1% of the sample is in the top ten clones. The sequencing sample was made of blood, either unsorted or a sorted T cell fraction (not recorded which). These receptors all come from a female donor with ankylosing spondylitis or in good health (not recorded which).

This clonotype was picked up many times. The chain links TRBV9 to TRBJ2-5, with 8 bases that match TRBD2. The germline V gene has CDR1 SGDLS and CDR2 YYNGEE. There are 16 residues in the CDR3. V lost 0 bases, J lost 1 base, and 5 bases stayed unmatched. DNA for the CDR3: TGTGCCAGCAGCGTAGCGGCTAGCGGGTTCCAAGAGACCCAGTACTTC. Translating gives CASSVAASGFQETQYF.

This clonotype appeared many times. The genes are TRBV9 and TRBJ1-4; D is ambiguous. The V gene lost 3 bases and the J gene lost 3 bases, with 15 bases spanning the gap. The V gene's germline CDR1 is SGDLS and CDR2 YYNGEE. This CDR3 region has 16 residues. In nucleotides, the CDR3 is TGTGCCAGCAGCGCTTTTTCGGCAGCACCTAATGAAAAACTGTTTTTT. Translated: CASSAFSAAPNEKLFF.

In this sample, this clonotype turned up many times. The chain couples TRBV9 to TRBJ1-5, with 7 bases identical to TRBD1. V was clipped by 0 bases and J by 4 bases; unmatched bases: 4. Germline V lookup: CDR1 SGDLS, CDR2 YYNGEE. CDR3 length: 15 amino acids. The CDR3 is CASSVDSGGNQPQHF. CDR3 nucleotide sequence: TGTGCCAGCAGCGTAGATTCAGGGGGGAATCAGCCCCAGCATTTT.

Ten or more counts support this clonotype. V gene TRBV21-1 combines with J gene TRBJ2-7; the table's D call TRBD1 went unverified against the DNA. TRBV21-1 is shown as a pseudogene. The CDR3 contains 16 residues. The CDR3 DNA sequence: TGTGCCAGCAGCAAAGGGGGGTATACAGGGGGCTACGAGCAGTACTTC. Translated: CASSKGGYTGGYEQYF.

The CDR3 sequence: CASSPRGQHEKLFF. CDR3 coding DNA: TGTGCCAGCAGCCCCAGGGGGCAGCATGAAAAACTGTTTTTT. The gene calls are TRBV9 and TRBJ1-4; TRBD1 aligns across 8 bases. Germline V lookup: CDR1 SGDLS, CDR2 YYNGEE. V lost 4 bases, J lost 6 bases, and 5 bases stayed unmatched. CDR3 length: 14 residues.

In this sample, this clonotype turned up many times. This chain links TRBV9 with TRBJ1-1; weak D call: TRBD1 (5 bases). From germline, CDR1 is SGDLS and CDR2 YYNGEE. CDR3 length: 13 amino acids. V lost 7 bases and J lost 2, with 12 bases in between. The CDR3 loop reads CASGGISNTEAFF. CDR3 bases: TGTGCCAGCGGGGGGATATCTAACACTGAAGCTTTCTTT.